This T cell receptor (beta chain) originates from a study of blood T cell repertoires in COVID-19. V shed 2 bases and J shed 0 bases, with 11 bases lying between them. The CDR3 spans 17 residues. Germline V gene data show CDR1 as MNHEY and CDR2 as SMNVEV (reference sequence). Original handling: Amplified reference gene primers provided the basis for estimating nucleated cell counts. Sequencing used immunoSEQ multiplex PCR; TCRdb keeps in-frame clones, though not all of them. V, J and clone size are those of that table, while D and trimming were read from the DNA. Of fewer than 300,000 clones in the sample, approximately 84% are singletons; the top ten hold 15% to 19%.

This clonotype was obtained from a person in their 70s with COVID-19, enrolled during active disease. The sequencing sample was made of peripheral blood. This chain connects TRBV27 to TRBJ1-6; D is undetermined. CDR3 bases: TGTGCCAGCAGTTTAAACGCCCCGAGCTCCTATAATTCACCCCTCCACTTT. Protein sequence: CASSLNAPSSYNSPLHF.